A single sample is the source of the 21 T cell receptor beta chains below, sequenced in a study of cytomegalovirus exposure and HLA in healthy donors. Vbeta (60) and Jbeta (13) primers were used in the PCR. Sequenced by immunoSEQ multiplex PCR; TCRdb stores in-frame clones only, minus some. This sample has 100,000 or so clones, with over 70% found just once. Sequenced sample: PBMCs. These receptors all come from a middle-aged man in good health and CMV-seronegative.

J is TRBJ2-1 and V is TRBV6-1, with 15 nucleotides matching TRBD2. V lost 4 bases, J lost 6 bases, and 7 bases stayed unmatched. CDR3 length: 17 residues. The germline V gene has CDR1 MNHNS and CDR2 SASEGT. CDR3 protein: CASSARTSGRELNEQFF. The CDR3 nucleotides are TGTGCCAGCAGTGCCCGGACTAGCGGGAGGGAGCTCAATGAGCAGTTCTTC.

The CDR3 is CASSPQRGAGTEAFF. As DNA, the CDR3 is TGCGCCAGCAGCCCCCAGCGGGGGGCAGGCACTGAAGCTTTCTTT. The rearrangement joins TRBV5-1 to TRBJ1-1; perhaps TRBD1 as D (6 bases). From germline, CDR1 is SGHRS and CDR2 YFSETQ. V was clipped by 4 bases and J by 4 bases, with 17 bases between them. The CDR3 runs to 15 residues.

The CDR3 coding sequence is TGTGCCAGCAGCCAATGGGGGGGGGATTGGGCCCCCCTCCACTTT. Translating gives CASSQWGGDWAPLHF. V and J are TRBV7-2 and TRBJ1-6, with a possible D match to TRBD1 (5 bases). The CDR3 runs to 15 residues. With 5 bases removed from V and 13 bases from J, the gap between germline ends came to 21 bases. The germline gives CDR1 SGHTA, CDR2 FQGNSA.

This clone was counted a few times. V gene TRBV15 combines with J gene TRBJ1-4; TRBD1 matches 9 bases. There are 12 residues in the CDR3. J lost 16 bases, V lost 0 bases, and 3 bases had no gene match. From germline, CDR1 is LNHNV and CDR2 YYDKDF (reference sequence). The CDR3: CATSREGQGGFF. The DNA for the CDR3 is TGTGCCACCAGCAGAGAGGGACAGGGAGGGTTTTTT.

This clone turned up a few times. V and J are TRBV9 and TRBJ2-7; 11 bases map to TRBD1. The V segment lost 0 bases and the J segment 3 bases; nucleotides outside the gene matches: 5. The CDR3 is made up of 16 amino acids. Germline V gene lookup returns CDR1 SGDLS and CDR2 YYNGEE. The CDR3 sequence: CASSVGDGTGGYEQYF. The CDR3 DNA sequence: TGTGCCAGCAGCGTAGGGGATGGGACAGGGGGCTACGAGCAGTACTTC.

The chain combines TRBV29-1 with TRBJ2-5; no firm D call. Germline V gene lookup returns CDR1 SQVTM and CDR2 ANQGSEA. The V end lost 5 bases, the J end lost 5 bases, and 12 bases lay between the germline ends. The CDR3 runs 12 residues. CDR3 nucleotides: TGCAGCGTTACCACAGCCCGGGAGACCCAGTACTTC. This codes for CSVTTARETQYF.

The CDR3 reads CASSALGSTNEKLFF. CDR3 coding DNA: TGTGCCAGCAGCGCCCTCGGGTCAACTAATGAAAAACTGTTTTTT. V gene TRBV7-9 combines with J gene TRBJ1-4; D ambiguous. The CDR3 is made up of 15 amino acids. V was shortened by 5 bases and J by 0 bases, with 10 bases between the two germline ends. CDR1 SEHNR and CDR2 FQNEAQ come from the germline V gene (reference sequence). Full variable domain (missing parts from reference TRBV7-9 and TRBJ1-4): DTGVSQNPRHKITKRGQNVTFRCDPISEHNRLYWYRQTLGQGPEFLTYFQNEAQLEKSRLLSDRFSAERPKGSFSTLEIQRTEQGDSAMYLCASSALGSTNEKLFFGSGTQLSVL.

This clone was found a few times. The V gene is TRBV6-4, the J gene TRBJ1-1, with 7 bases aligning to TRBD1. The V segment lost 2 bases and the J segment 2 bases; nucleotides outside the gene matches: 5. Germline CDR1 reads MRHNA; CDR2 reads SNTAGT. The CDR3 has 15 residues. The CDR3 spells CASSDGGQPNTEAFF. DNA for the CDR3: TGTGCCAGCAGTGACGGGGGACAGCCCAACACTGAAGCTTTCTTT.

The J gene is TRBJ2-3, the V gene TRBV30, with D perhaps TRBD1 (6 bases). V was pared by 4 bases and J by 5 bases, with 10 bases between. Germline V gene data show CDR1 as GTSNPN and CDR2 as SVGIG (reference sequence). CDR3 length: 12 residues. The CDR3 bases are TGTGCCTGGACGAGAGGGGGAGATACGCAGTATTTT. It specifies CAWTRGGDTQYF.

The chain has TRBV11-3 and TRBJ2-7; D unclear. The ends were cut back, 0 bases at V and 10 bases at J, with 7 bases in the middle. Looked up from germline, CDR1 is SGHNT and CDR2 is YENEEA. The CDR3 loop spans 11 amino acids. The CDR3 is CASSLEAVQYF. In DNA, the CDR3 is TGTGCCAGCAGCTTAGAGGCCGTCCAGTACTTC.

This chain joins TRBV14 and TRBJ1-3; 7 positions agree with TRBD1. CDR1 and CDR2 from the germline V gene are SGHDN and FVKESK. This CDR3 contains 17 residues. V lost 6 bases to trimming and J lost 0 bases; unmatched junction nucleotides: 11. The CDR3, as DNA: TGTGCCAGCAGGGAATCGTACAGGGGAACCTCTGGAAACACCATATATTTT. Its protein is CASRESYRGTSGNTIYF.

V usage is TRBV7-8 and J usage is TRBJ2-5; TRBD1 matches 9 bases. The germline gives CDR1 SGHVS, CDR2 FQNEAQ. Trimming took 5 bases from V and 2 from J; bases not matched to a gene: 6. The CDR3 spans 15 residues. CDR3 nucleotides: TGTGCCAGCAGCCGAGGACAGGGGACTCAAGAGACCCAGTACTTC. Amino acids: CASSRGQGTQETQYF.

This chain joins TRBV19 and TRBJ2-2; D might be TRBD1 (5 bases). This CDR3 spans 14 amino acids. Per the germline V gene, CDR1 is LNHDA and CDR2 is SQIVND (reference sequence). Trimming left V 5 bases short and J 2 bases short, with 9 bases between. Here the CDR3 DNA reads TGTGCCAGTAGTTCACAGGATAACACCGGGGAGCTGTTTTTT. Translation: CASSSQDNTGELFF.

This chain joins TRBV2 and TRBJ2-5; 7 nucleotides align to TRBD2. Looked up from germline, CDR1 is SNHLY and CDR2 is FYNNEI. The CDR3 sequence is 11 residues long. After removal of 10 bases from V and 5 bases from J, the junction contained 4 bases not matched to a gene. Here the CDR3 DNA reads TGTGCCACCATGGGAGGGGAGACCCAGTACTTC. Translating it yields CATMGGETQYF.

The V and J genes are TRBV5-4 and TRBJ2-5; 11 bases match TRBD1. V gave up 2 bases and J gave up 5 bases; unmatched junction bases: 5. This CDR3 has 15 residues. Germline CDR1 and CDR2: SGHNT and YYREEE (reference sequence). CDR3 loop: CASSFRTGGEETQYF. The CDR3 DNA reads TGTGCCAGCAGCTTCCGGACAGGGGGCGAGGAGACCCAGTACTTC.

CDR3 amino acids: CASSLNTGGTEAFF. The DNA of the CDR3 is TGTGCCAGCAGCTTGAATACGGGTGGCACTGAAGCTTTCTTT. This chain connects TRBV5-4 to TRBJ1-1; D is unresolved. V gave up 1 base and J gave up 4 bases, with 11 bases separating them. Germline CDR1 and CDR2: SGHNT and YYREEE (reference sequence). The CDR3 length is 14 residues.

The CDR3, as DNA: TGTGCCAGCAGCGTAGTTACAGTATATGGCTACACCTTC. Residues: CASSVVTVYGYTF. V and J are TRBV9 and TRBJ1-2; D gene uncertain. From germline, CDR1 is SGDLS and CDR2 YYNGEE. The V and J ends lost 0 bases and 5 bases respectively, with 8 bases between them. This CDR3 region has 13 residues. The full variable domain, its missing parts supplied by reference TRBV9 and TRBJ1-2, is DSGVTQTPKHLITATGQRVTLRCSPRSGDLSVYWYQQSLDQGLQFLIQYYNGEERAKGNILERFSAQQFPDLHSELNLSSLELGDSALYFCASSVVTVYGYTFGSGTRLTVV.

This chain uses TRBV10-3 with TRBJ2-3; TRBD2 matches 8 bases. Looked up from germline, CDR1 is ENHRY and CDR2 is SYGVKD. J lost 11 bases, V lost 10 bases, and 17 bases had no gene match. The CDR3 has 14 residues. The chain's CDR3 is CATSSTGGERVQYF. CDR3 nucleotides: TGTGCCACCTCGAGTACGGGGGGGGAGCGTGTGCAGTATTTT.

The V call is TRBV4-3, the J call TRBJ1-1, with D unresolved. Trimming left V 1 base short and J 1 base short, with 10 bases between. The CDR3 loop spans 15 amino acids. In germline, CDR1 is LGHNA, CDR2 YSLEER. DNA of the CDR3: TGCGCCAGCAGCCAAGGTCCGGGGAGGAACACTGAAGCTTTCTTT. It yields the protein CASSQGPGRNTEAFF.

The J gene is TRBJ2-3, the V gene TRBV4-1; TRBD2 aligns across 11 bases. This CDR3 spans 17 amino acids. Germline CDR1 reads MGHRA; CDR2 reads YSYEKL. Trimming at V came to 1 base and at J to 5 bases, leaving 8 bases not matched to a gene. CDR3 sequence (DNA): TGCGCCAGCAGCCAAGTGACTAGCGGGATCGAAAGAGATACGCAGTATTTT. This encodes CASSQVTSGIERDTQYF.

The CDR3 nucleotides read TGTGCCATCAGTGAGGCCAGCGGGGGGAGAGATGAGCAGTTCTTC. Its translation is CAISEASGGRDEQFF. The chain has TRBV10-3 and TRBJ2-1; 9 bases line up with TRBD2. This CDR3 is built from 15 residues. CDR1 and CDR2 from the germline V gene are ENHRY and SYGVKD. V was pared by 2 bases and J by 8 bases, with 7 bases of the junction left unmatched.